The 14 T cell receptor beta chains given below trace back to one sample, sequenced in a study of T cells expressing NK-cell markers. TCRdb reprocessed the 5' RACE reads, with one entry per CDR3 protein and no DNA. This listing includes about 460,000 distinct CDR3 sequences. The sequenced sample consisted of blood T cells: a sorted CD56 or NKG2C T cell subset, CD4+ or CD8+ T cells, or bulk PBMC T cells (not recorded which). The source is a woman aged 45-60 years in good health.

The V gene is TRBV12-3 or TRBV12-4, the J gene TRBJ2-7; TCRdb reports TRBD1, a call that lacks DNA to check it against. The CDR3 sequence is 16 residues long. CDR3 residues: CASSLTPGQGAYEQYF.

The chain carries TRBV5-1 and TRBJ2-4. This CDR3 is 12 amino acids long. Germline assignment: CDR1 SGHRS and CDR2 YFSETQ. CDR3 region: CASSLGENIQYF.

This rearrangement joins TRBV4-1 to TRBJ2-5; TCRdb proposes TRBD1, but this gene call is untestable without DNA. Germline V lookup: CDR1 MGHRA, CDR2 YSYEKL. This CDR3 has 15 residues. CDR3 region: CASSQDGTYQETQYF.

The V call is TRBV20-1, the J call TRBJ1-2; absent DNA, TCRdb's TRBD1 call cannot be checked. Germline assignment: CDR1 DFQATT and CDR2 SNEGSKA (reference sequence). The CDR3 length is 15 residues. CDR3 region: CSARVYVDTGTGYTF.

The chain joins TRBV27 to TRBJ2-1; lacking DNA, the TRBD1 call made by TCRdb goes unchecked. The CDR3 covers 20 residues. Per the germline V gene, CDR1 is MNHEY and CDR2 is SMNVEV (reference sequence). This chain's CDR3 is CASSSNLWGPRKGSYNEQFF.

V gene TRBV7-2 combines with J gene TRBJ2-5; the D gene TCRdb calls, TRBD2, cannot be checked with no DNA. The CDR3 has 17 amino acids. Germline assignment: CDR1 SGHTA and CDR2 FQGNSA. CDR3 region: CASSLGLAGVRGETQYF.

The J gene is TRBJ2-2, the V gene TRBV15; TCRdb's D gene call, TRBD1, goes unchecked for lack of DNA. The CDR3 is made up of 18 amino acids. Germline assignment: CDR1 LNHNV and CDR2 YYDKDF (reference sequence). The CDR3 spells CATSRDRGQPRSTGELFF.

CDR3 loop: CASRTSQGAAGELVF. The rearrangement uses TRBV11-2 and TRBJ2-2; TCRdb calls TRBD1, which cannot be checked without DNA. The CDR3 loop spans 15 amino acids. CDR1 is SGHAT, CDR2 FQNNGV, per germline. Supplemented by reference TRBV11-2 and TRBJ2-2, the full variable domain reads EAGVAQSPRYKIIEKRQSVAFWCNPISGHATLYWYQQILGQGPKLLIQFQNNGVVDDSQLPKDRFSAERLKGVDSTLKIQPAKLEDSAVYLCASRTSQGAAGELVFGEGSRLTVL.

V and J are TRBV5-1 and TRBJ1-1; with no DNA, the TCRdb D assignment of TRBD1 cannot be verified. CDR1 and CDR2 (germline): SGHRS, YFSETQ. The CDR3 contains 13 residues. This chain's CDR3 is CASSERQGDEAFF.

The chain joins TRBV7-8 to TRBJ2-3. The CDR3 is 13 amino acids. Germline V CDR1 and CDR2: SGHVS, FQNEAQ. The CDR3 sequence: CASSFSRTDTQYF.

The chain links TRBV11-3 to TRBJ1-1; TCRdb's D call of TRBD1 is untestable without DNA. The germline CDR1 and CDR2 sequences are SGHNT and YENEEA. The CDR3 runs 14 residues. This CDR3 is CASARSGANTEAFF.

The chain employs TRBV9 and TRBJ1-2; TCRdb gives TRBD1 as the D gene, but with no DNA this cannot be confirmed. The CDR3 length is 14 residues. Germline lookup yields CDR1 SGDLS and CDR2 YYNGEE. The CDR3 here is CASNGDRWVYGYTF. Drawing the rest from reference TRBV9 and TRBJ1-2, the complete variable domain is DSGVTQTPKHLITATGQRVTLRCSPRSGDLSVYWYQQSLDQGLQFLIQYYNGEERAKGNILERFSAQQFPDLHSELNLSSLELGDSALYFCASNGDRWVYGYTFGSGTRLTVV.

This chain uses TRBV19 with TRBJ2-1; TCRdb names TRBD2, which stays unverified in the absence of DNA. The CDR3 is 19 residues long. Germline CDR1 LNHDA, CDR2 SQIVND (reference sequence). The CDR3 loop reads CASSMSGTSGISGYNEQFF.

The chain employs TRBV4-1 and TRBJ1-4; the TRBD1 assignment by TCRdb is unverifiable without DNA. This CDR3 spans 14 amino acids. Germline CDR1 is MGHRA and CDR2 is YSYEKL. CDR3 residues: CASSQAGIYEKLFF.